The T cell receptor beta chain under discussion was sequenced for a study of T cells expressing NK-cell markers. After re-calling the 5' RACE reads, TCRdb lists one entry per CDR3 protein, DNA absent. The sample data list under 600,000 distinct CDR3 sequences. The CDR3 covers 14 residues. This TCR was recovered from a woman aged 50 to 60 in good health. This chain uses TRBV12-3 or TRBV12-4 with TRBJ2-6. The sample consisted of blood T cells: a sorted CD56 or NKG2C T cell subset, CD4+ or CD8+ T cells, or bulk PBMC T cells (not recorded which). Here the CDR3 reads CASSLVNSANVLTF.